These 10 T cell receptor beta chains came from one sample sequenced in a study of vaccination and CD4 T cells after COVID-19. The antigens for these receptors are not known. Treatment of the sample: approximately 10-day PBMC culture with coronavirus spike peptide pools or control peptides (ViraFEST assay). Sequencing of the DNA from cultured CD4+ T cells was carried out with the Oncomine TCR Beta short-read assay. From the PCR reads, TCRdb called clonotypes with MiXCR, one entry per CDR3 protein. The data hold around 10,000 distinct CDR3 sequences, with around 28% observed a single time. The material sequenced was cultured CD4+ T cells from blood. The receptors were sampled from a human donor with COVID-19.

The V call is TRBV10-3, the J call TRBJ2-1; D is unclear. Per germline, CDR1 ENHRY and CDR2 SYGVKD. V lost 10 bases, J lost 5 bases, and 15 bases lay in between. This CDR3 spans 13 amino acids. The CDR3 DNA sequence: TGTGCCACCTGCCGGACGGTTAACAATGAGCAGTTCTTC. Protein sequence: CATCRTVNNEQFF.

The chain is built from TRBV6-1 and TRBJ2-2; 7 bases agree with TRBD1. Germline V gene lookup returns CDR1 MNHNS and CDR2 SASEGT. V shed 5 bases and J 6 bases; nucleotides not matched to a gene: 12. The CDR3 spans 16 residues. Written as DNA, the CDR3 is TGTGCCAGCAGTCCCTTCGTAGGGGGCGCGGCCGGGGAGCTGTTTTTT. Translating gives CASSPFVGGAAGELFF.

This chain uses TRBV24-1 with TRBJ2-5, with 9 positions matching TRBD1. The length of the CDR3 is 15 residues. V dropped 4 bases and J dropped 5; count of bases not matched to a gene: 7. CDR1 is KGHDR and CDR2 is SFDVKD in the germline V gene. The DNA of the CDR3 is TGTGCCACCAGTGACCCACGACAGGGGGAGGAGACCCAGTACTTC. Translated, it gives CATSDPRQGEETQYF.

The sample holds a few counts of this clonotype. The chain uses TRBV27 and TRBJ2-1; 12 bases map to TRBD2. Germline values: CDR1 MNHEY, CDR2 SMNVEV (reference sequence). The CDR3 is 16 residues long. J gave up 7 bases and V 3 bases, and 7 bases lay outside the gene matches. The CDR3 loop is CASSFSSGGAGNEQFF. The CDR3, as DNA: TGTGCCAGCAGTTTTTCTAGCGGGGGGGCCGGAAATGAGCAGTTCTTC.

The gene calls are TRBV7-2 and TRBJ1-6; tentatively, D is TRBD1 (5 bases). Germline loops: CDR1 SGHTA, CDR2 FQGNSA. The CDR3 contains 14 residues. Trimming removed 5 bases at V and 9 bases at J, with 14 bases between. The CDR3 DNA reads TGTGCCAGCAGCCTCGTATCGGGACGTTCACCCCTCCACTTT. Protein product: CASSLVSGRSPLHF.

The chain recombines TRBV7-9 with TRBJ2-3; TRBD2 agrees at 8 bases. Unmatched junction bases numbered 2, after V lost 2 bases and J lost 1 base. This CDR3 has 15 residues. Germline-derived CDR1 and CDR2 are SEHNR and FQNEAQ (reference sequence). CDR3 residues: CASSLFSGGTDTQYF. The CDR3 DNA reads as TGTGCCAGCAGCTTATTTAGCGGGGGCACAGATACGCAGTATTTT.

This clonotype has just a few counts. The chain has TRBV30 and TRBJ2-3; a possible D gene is TRBD1 (5 bases). Trimming shortened V by 0 bases and J by 2 bases, and 9 bases separated the two germline ends. The CDR3 is 14 amino acids. CDR1 and CDR2 (germline): GTSNPN, SVGIG (reference sequence). As DNA, the CDR3 is TGTGCCTGGAGTGTCAACAGGAACACAGATACGCAGTATTTT. This codes for CAWSVNRNTDTQYF.

This clonotype turned up a few times. The V and J genes are TRBV6-2 or TRBV6-3 and TRBJ2-5, with TRBD1 identical over 7 bases. CDR3 length: 16 amino acids. V was pared by 6 bases and J by 1 base, with 11 bases of the junction left unmatched. The germline V gene encodes CDR1 MNHEY and CDR2 SVGEGT. The CDR3 spells CASSIPPGQFQETQYF. CDR3 DNA sequence: TGTGCCAGCAGCATCCCGCCGGGACAGTTCCAAGAGACCCAGTACTTC.

This clonotype was counted only a few times. This chain links TRBV5-6 with TRBJ1-2; possibly TRBD1 for D (6 bases). From germline, CDR1 is SGHDT and CDR2 YYEEEE. The ends were cut back, 1 base at V and 7 bases at J, with 11 bases in the middle. The CDR3 is 13 residues long. In DNA, the CDR3 is TGTGCCAGCAGCTTGAATGGGGGCCGTGGCTACACCTTC. Its translation: CASSLNGGRGYTF.

This clonotype was counted only a few times. The chain has TRBV19 and TRBJ1-2; 8 bases align to TRBD1. The CDR3 contains 15 residues. V shed 4 bases, J shed 0 bases, and the junction held 4 bases outside the gene matches. Germline assignment: CDR1 LNHDA and CDR2 SQIVND (reference sequence). The CDR3 sequence is CASSSPGQANYGYTF. CDR3 coding DNA: TGTGCCAGTAGTAGTCCGGGACAGGCTAACTATGGCTACACCTTC.